This T cell receptor (beta chain) was captured in a study of T cell repertoires in cytomegalovirus infection. About the study: CMV infection plus the matching HLA type was flagged by public TCR beta signatures. Overall study findings and caveats: HLA-C-restricted CMV-specific TCR beta clonotypes prevailed in the ex vivo response. Summed frequency of public TCR beta families distinguished CMV carriers with the relevant HLA.

TCRdb called the reads again in MiXCR, with one record for every CDR3 protein. Of about 60,000 distinct CDR3 sequences listed, approximately 36% are singletons. This clonotype was seen a handful of times. What it binds is unknown. Trimming cost V 1 base and J 7 bases, with 21 bases left between them. Germline V CDR1 and CDR2: SGHRS, YFSETQ. CDR3 length: 17 amino acids. The rearrangement uses TRBV5-1 and TRBJ2-4; TRBD2 is a possible D gene (6 bases). The source is a human donor in good health (CMV status not recorded). Some clones in this sample may be carry-over from other donors' samples. Sequenced input: PBMCs, sequenced either directly or after in vitro stimulation (not recorded which). The CDR3 here is CASSLPEYSGGTNIQYF. In nucleotides, the CDR3 is TGCGCCAGCAGCTTGCCAGAATATTCCGGTGGGACTAACATTCAGTACTTC.